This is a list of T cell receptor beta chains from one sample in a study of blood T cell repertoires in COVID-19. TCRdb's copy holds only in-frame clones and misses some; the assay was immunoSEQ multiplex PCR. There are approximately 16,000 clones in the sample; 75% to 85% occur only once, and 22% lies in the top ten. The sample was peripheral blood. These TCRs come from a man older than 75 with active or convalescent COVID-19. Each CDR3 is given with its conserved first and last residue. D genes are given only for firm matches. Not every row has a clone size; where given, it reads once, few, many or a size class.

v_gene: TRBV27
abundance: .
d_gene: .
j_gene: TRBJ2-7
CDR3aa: CASSLSGWGGYEQYF
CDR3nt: TGTGCCAGCAGTTTATCAGGCTGGGGAGGCTACGAGCAGTACTTC

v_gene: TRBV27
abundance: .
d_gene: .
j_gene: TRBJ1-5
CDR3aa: CASSGGFGASNQPQHF
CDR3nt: TGTGCCAGCAGTGGTGGGTTTGGGGCGAGCAATCAGCCCCAGCATTTT

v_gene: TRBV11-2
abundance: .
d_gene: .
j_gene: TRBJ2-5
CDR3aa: CASSPRAGTRMETQYF
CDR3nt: TGTGCCAGCAGCCCCCGGGCCGGGACACGGATGGAGACCCAGTACTTC

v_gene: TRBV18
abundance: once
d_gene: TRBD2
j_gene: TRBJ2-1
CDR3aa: CASSPRTSGGSYNEQFF
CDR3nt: TGTGCCAGCTCACCACGGACTAGCGGGGGATCGTACAATGAGCAGTTCTTC

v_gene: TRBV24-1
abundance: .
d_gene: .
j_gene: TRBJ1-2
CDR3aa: CATSDYTGLNGYTF
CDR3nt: TGTGCCACCAGTGATTATACAGGGTTGAATGGCTACACCTTC

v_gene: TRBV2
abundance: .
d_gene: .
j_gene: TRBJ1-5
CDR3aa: CASSPKQGSSNQPQHF
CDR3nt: TGTGCCAGCAGTCCCAAACAGGGCTCTAGCAATCAGCCCCAGCATTTT

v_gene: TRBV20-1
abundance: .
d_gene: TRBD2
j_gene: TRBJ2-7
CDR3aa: CSASIRTSGDLRQYF
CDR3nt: TGCAGTGCTAGTATCCGGACTAGCGGGGACCTTAGGCAGTACTTC

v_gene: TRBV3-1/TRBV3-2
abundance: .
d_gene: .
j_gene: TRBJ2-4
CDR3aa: CASSQDQGMTGKNIQYF
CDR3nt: TGTGCCAGCAGCCAAGATCAGGGAATGACGGGCAAAAACATTCAGTACTTC

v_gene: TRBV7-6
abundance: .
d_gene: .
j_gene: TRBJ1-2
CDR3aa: CASSLGSANYGYTF
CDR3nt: TGTGCCAGCAGCTTAGGGTCAGCTAACTATGGCTACACCTTC

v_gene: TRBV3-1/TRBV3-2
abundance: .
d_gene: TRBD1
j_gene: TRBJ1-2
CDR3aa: CASSLGGTGENYGYTF
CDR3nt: TGTGCCAGCAGCCTCGGGGGGACAGGGGAGAACTATGGCTACACCTTC

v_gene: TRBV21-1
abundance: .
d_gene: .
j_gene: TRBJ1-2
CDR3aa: CASSSSAEARNGYTF
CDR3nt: TGTGCCAGCAGCAGTAGCGCAGAGGCGAGAAATGGCTACACCTTC

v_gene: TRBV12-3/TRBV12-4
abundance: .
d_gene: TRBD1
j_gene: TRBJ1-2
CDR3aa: CASRGQGVNGYTF
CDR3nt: TGTGCCAGCAGAGGACAGGGTGTAAATGGCTACACCTTC

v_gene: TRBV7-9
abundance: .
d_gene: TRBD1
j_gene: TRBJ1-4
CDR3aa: CASSSRGRGEKLFF
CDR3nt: TGTGCCAGCAGCTCTAGGGGGCGTGGGGAAAAACTGTTTTTT

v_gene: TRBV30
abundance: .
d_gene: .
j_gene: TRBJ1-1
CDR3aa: CAWSARRGGTEAFF
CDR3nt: TGTGCCTGGAGCGCCAGACGAGGGGGCACTGAAGCTTTCTTT

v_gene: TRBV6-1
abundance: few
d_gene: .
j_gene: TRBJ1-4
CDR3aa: CASSEKRAQATNEKLFF
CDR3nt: TGTGCCAGCAGTGAAAAGCGGGCACAGGCAACTAATGAAAAACTGTTTTTT

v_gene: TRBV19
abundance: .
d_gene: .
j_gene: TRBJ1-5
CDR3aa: CASSIEGARAGQPQHF
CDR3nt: TGTGCCAGTAGTATAGAGGGGGCCCGGGCTGGCCAGCCCCAGCATTTT